This passage covers 9 T cell receptor beta chains from one sample sequenced in a study of OX40 agonist ivuxolimab in advanced cancers. Sequencing used immunoSEQ multiplex PCR; TCRdb keeps in-frame clones, though not all of them. The data contain 60,000 to 70,000 clones, around nine tenths of them singletons. The sample was CD4+ or CD8+ T cells sorted from blood, taken in a trial of the OX40 agonist ivuxolimab. The origin of the receptors is an adult with an advanced solid tumor such as melanoma, head and neck, liver or kidney cancer.

This rearrangement joins TRBV5-1 to TRBJ2-3; D is uncertain. Trimming cost V 3 bases and J 0 bases, with 8 bases left between them. The CDR3 extends over 14 amino acids. The germline CDR1 and CDR2 sequences are SGHRS and YFSETQ. CDR3 in amino acids: CASSSRWSTDTQYF. The CDR3, as DNA: TGCGCCAGCAGCTCCCGATGGAGCACAGATACGCAGTATTTT.

V is TRBV5-1 and J is TRBJ1-6; tentatively, D is TRBD1 (6 bases). CDR3 length: 16 residues. Trimming left V 0 bases short and J 10 bases short, with 17 bases between. Per germline, CDR1 SGHRS and CDR2 YFSETQ. The CDR3 coding sequence is TGCGCCAGCAGCTTGGATGGGGGGCGCGTTGGATCACCCCTCCACTTT. Its protein product is CASSLDGGRVGSPLHF. The variable domain in full, with the rest retrieved from reference TRBV5-1 and TRBJ1-6, is KAGVTQTPRYLIKTRGQQVTLSCSPISGHRSVSWYQQTPGQGLQFLFEYFSETQRNKGNFPGRFSGRQFSNSRSEMNVSTLELGDSALYLCASSLDGGRVGSPLHFGNGTRLTVT.

The rearrangement links TRBV5-1 to TRBJ1-1; tentatively, D is TRBD1 (6 bases). Germline-derived CDR1 and CDR2 are SGHRS and YFSETQ. This CDR3 region has 14 residues. V lost 2 bases to trimming and J lost 5 bases, with 13 bases between them. Here the CDR3 DNA reads TGCGCCAGCAGCTTCCTACAGGGTGATACTGAAGCTTTCTTT. Translating it yields CASSFLQGDTEAFF.

The genes are TRBV21-1 and TRBJ1-2; the DNA was not used to check the table's D call, TRBD1. TRBV21-1 is flagged as a pseudogene. The CDR3 has 17 amino acids. CDR3 amino acids: CASSKAAGALANYGYTF. Written as DNA, the CDR3 is TGTGCCAGCAGCAAAGCAGCAGGGGCCCTTGCTAACTATGGCTACACCTTC.

The rearrangement uses TRBV2 and TRBJ1-6, with unresolved D. V lost 2 bases to trimming and J lost 10 bases, with 9 bases between them. The CDR3 is 13 residues long. Germline lookup yields CDR1 SNHLY and CDR2 FYNNEI. This chain's CDR3 is CASSESAYSPLHF. As DNA, the CDR3 is TGTGCCAGCAGTGAAAGCGCTTACTCACCCCTCCACTTT. The whole variable domain, filled in from reference TRBV2 and TRBJ1-6, reads EPEVTQTPSHQVTQMGQEVILRCVPISNHLYFYWYRQILGQKVEFLVSFYNNEISEKSEIFDDQFSVERPDGSNFTLKIRSTKLEDSAMYFCASSESAYSPLHFGNGTRLTVT.

V is TRBV6-6 and J is TRBJ2-3, with D uncertain. Trimming shortened V by 6 bases and J by 0 bases, and 16 bases separated the two germline ends. Per germline, CDR1 MNHNY and CDR2 SVGAGI (reference sequence). The CDR3 runs 16 residues. The CDR3 sequence is CASSLTRLASTDTQYF. The DNA for the CDR3 is TGTGCCAGCAGCTTGACTCGACTCGCTAGCACAGATACGCAGTATTTT.

This rearrangement joins TRBV28 to TRBJ2-5; no clear D. CDR1 and CDR2 (germline): MDHEN, SYDVKM. This CDR3 contains 12 residues. Between the trimmed V and J ends, which lost 3 bases and 4 bases, there was a span of 6 bases. As DNA, the CDR3 is TGTGCCAGCAGTTTTTTGGGAGAGACCCAGTACTTC. It is translated as CASSFLGETQYF.

The chain carries TRBV7-6 and TRBJ1-1; D gene uncertain. V lost 1 base and J lost 1, with 10 bases in between. Per the germline V gene, CDR1 is SGHVS and CDR2 is FNYEAQ. This CDR3 has 15 residues. The CDR3 DNA reads TGTGCCAGCAGCTTAGGGGTCAGAACGAACACTGAAGCTTTCTTT. Protein: CASSLGVRTNTEAFF.

The V gene is TRBV15, the J gene TRBJ2-1; TRBD2 might be the D (6 bases). The CDR3 consists of 17 residues. The V gene lost 0 bases and the J gene lost 4 bases, with 16 bases spanning the gap. The germline V gene encodes CDR1 LNHNV and CDR2 YYDKDF (reference sequence). The CDR3 spells CATSRDRPGVEYNEQFF. The DNA of the CDR3 is TGTGCCACCAGCAGAGACCGACCGGGAGTGGAGTACAATGAGCAGTTCTTC.